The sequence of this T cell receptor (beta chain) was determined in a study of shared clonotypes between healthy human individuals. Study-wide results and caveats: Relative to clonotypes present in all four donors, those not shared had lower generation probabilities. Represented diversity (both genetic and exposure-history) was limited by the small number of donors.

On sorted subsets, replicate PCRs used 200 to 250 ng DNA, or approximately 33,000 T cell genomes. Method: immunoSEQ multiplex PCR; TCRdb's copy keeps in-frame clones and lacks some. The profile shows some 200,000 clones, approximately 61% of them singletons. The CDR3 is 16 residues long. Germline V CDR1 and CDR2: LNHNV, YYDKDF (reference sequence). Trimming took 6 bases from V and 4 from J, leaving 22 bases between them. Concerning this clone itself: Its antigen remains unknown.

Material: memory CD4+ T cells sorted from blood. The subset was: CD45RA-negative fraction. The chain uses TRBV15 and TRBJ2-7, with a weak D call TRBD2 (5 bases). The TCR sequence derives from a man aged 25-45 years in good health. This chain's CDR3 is CATSIGVGAQPYEQYF. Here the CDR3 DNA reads TGTGCCACCAGTATCGGGGTAGGCGCACAGCCGTACGAGCAGTACTTC.